The sample holds many counts of the clone carrying this TCR beta chain. Authors' methods: Counts of nucleated cells, estimated from reference gene primer amplification, were obtained. Assay used: immunoSEQ multiplex PCR; TCRdb lists only in-frame clones, some missing. The V and J calls and clone size come from that table; D and trimming were worked out from the DNA. The sample includes some 170,000 clones, approximately 83% seen only once; the top ten take around 10%. V lost 4 bases and J 2 bases, leaving 12 bases between the germline ends. Germline assignment: CDR1 MDHEN and CDR2 SYDVKM. The CDR3 is made up of 14 amino acids. This entry belongs to a study of blood T cell repertoires in COVID-19. Study as a whole: Spain, Italy and the United States supplied samples that represented acute and convalescent COVID-19. PBMCs, B-cell-depleted T cells, or T cells provided the cDNA or gDNA that made up the material.

The rearrangement joins TRBV28 to TRBJ2-7; no definite D call. The sequenced material came from peripheral blood. The TCR originated in a woman at least 80 years old with active or convalescent COVID-19. In DNA, the CDR3 is TGTGCCAGCAGTTCCCACGGTCCGACCTACGAGCAGTACTTC. Amino acid sequence: CASSSHGPTYEQYF.